This TCR beta chain was observed in a study of blood T cell repertoires in COVID-19. On the study more broadly: Samples of COVID-19 (acute and convalescent) were obtained from the United States, Italy and Spain. The cDNA or gDNA used as material had been derived from T cells, B-cell-depleted T cells, or PBMCs.

In the source study's methods: The assay estimated nucleated cells by amplifying reference gene primers. The repertoire was sequenced with immunoSEQ multiplex PCR; TCRdb's copy has only in-frame clones and lacks some. D and trimming were read from the DNA, whereas the V and J calls and clone size are those reported in that table. The profile shows around 300,000 clones, roughly 85% of them singletons. CDR1 is ENHRY, CDR2 SYGVKD, per germline. The trim removed 4 bases at V and 9 bases at J, leaving 6 bases unmatched. The CDR3 runs to 14 residues. This sequence was found in a human donor in a cohort sampled during active COVID-19. The sequenced sample consisted of peripheral blood. V gene TRBV10-3 combines with J gene TRBJ1-6; 7 bases are a match to TRBD1. The CDR3 sequence: CAISGGQYLSPLHF. The CDR3 region has the DNA TGTGCCATCAGTGGGGGACAGTATCTTTCACCCCTCCACTTT.